This T cell receptor beta chain appears in the sequencing data of a study of early T cells in non-severe SARS-CoV-2 infection. TCRdb itself ran the 5' RACE reads through MiXCR, one entry per CDR3 protein. Of over 45,000 distinct CDR3 sequences listed, roughly 5.3% were seen once; the top ten hold roughly 4.8%. In its sample, this clonotype was seen a few times. Its antigen is unknown. Overall study results and limits: VDJdb matches were skewed toward anti-spike CD8 T cell responses.

Germline assignment: CDR1 MGHRA and CDR2 YSYEKL. The CDR3 runs 16 residues. V was pared by 0 bases and J by 0 bases, with 9 bases between. Sequences were obtained from whole blood. The chain couples TRBV4-1 to TRBJ2-4; D is uncertain. This TCR came from an adult who was a healthcare worker with PCR-confirmed SARS-CoV-2 infection or an uninfected control (not recorded which). This CDR3 is CASSQDEFLAKNIQYF. For the CDR3, the DNA is TGCGCCAGCAGCCAAGATGAATTTCTAGCCAAAAACATTCAGTACTTC.